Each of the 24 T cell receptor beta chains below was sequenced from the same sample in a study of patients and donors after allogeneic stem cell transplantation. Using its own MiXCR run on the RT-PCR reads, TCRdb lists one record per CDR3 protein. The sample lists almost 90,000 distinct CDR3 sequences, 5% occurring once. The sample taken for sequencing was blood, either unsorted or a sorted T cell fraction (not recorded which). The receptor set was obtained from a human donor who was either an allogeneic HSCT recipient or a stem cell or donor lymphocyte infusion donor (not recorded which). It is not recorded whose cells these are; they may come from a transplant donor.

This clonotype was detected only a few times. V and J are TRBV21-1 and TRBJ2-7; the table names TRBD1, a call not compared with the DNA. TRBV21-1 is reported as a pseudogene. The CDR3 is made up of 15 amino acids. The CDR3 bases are TGTGCCAGCACCAAAGGGGCAGGGGGCTATTACGAGCAGTACTTC. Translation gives CASTKGAGGYYEQYF.

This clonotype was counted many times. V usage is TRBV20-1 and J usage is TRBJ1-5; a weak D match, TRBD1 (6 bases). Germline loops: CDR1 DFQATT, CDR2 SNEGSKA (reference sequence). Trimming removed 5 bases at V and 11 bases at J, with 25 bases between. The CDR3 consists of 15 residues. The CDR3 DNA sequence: TGCAGTGCTGAGAACCAACGGGGGGGCGGAAGGTCCCAGCATTTT. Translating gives CSAENQRGGGRSQHF.

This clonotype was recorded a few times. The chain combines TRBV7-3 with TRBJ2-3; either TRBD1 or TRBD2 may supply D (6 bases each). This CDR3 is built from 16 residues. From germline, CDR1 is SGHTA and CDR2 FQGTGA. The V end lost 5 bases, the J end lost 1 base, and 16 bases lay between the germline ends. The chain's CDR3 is CASSRNGGGRTDTQYF. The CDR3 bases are TGTGCCAGCAGCCGCAACGGGGGCGGTCGCACAGATACGCAGTATTTT.

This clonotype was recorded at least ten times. Written as DNA, the CDR3 is TGCAGTGCTAGACCATTACAGGGGGCGGCGGGCAATCAGCCCCAGCATTTT. Its translation: CSARPLQGAAGNQPQHF. The chain links TRBV20-1 to TRBJ1-5; TRBD1 matches 9 bases. After removal of 2 bases from V and 2 bases from J, the junction contained 10 bases not matched to a gene. The CDR3 length is 17 residues. Germline CDR1 is DFQATT and CDR2 is SNEGSKA (reference sequence).

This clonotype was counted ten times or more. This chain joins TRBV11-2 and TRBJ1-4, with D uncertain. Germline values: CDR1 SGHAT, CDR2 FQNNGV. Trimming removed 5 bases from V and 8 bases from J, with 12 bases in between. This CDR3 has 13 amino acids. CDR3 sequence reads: CASSPRLREKLFF. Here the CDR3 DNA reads TGTGCCAGCAGCCCCCGGCTTCGAGAAAAACTGTTTTTT.

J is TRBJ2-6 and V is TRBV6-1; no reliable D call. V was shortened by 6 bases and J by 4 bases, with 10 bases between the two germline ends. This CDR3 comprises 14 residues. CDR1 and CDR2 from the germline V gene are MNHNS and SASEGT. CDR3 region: CASRRNGGANVLTF. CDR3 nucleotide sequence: TGTGCCAGCAGAAGAAACGGGGGGGCCAACGTCCTGACTTTC.

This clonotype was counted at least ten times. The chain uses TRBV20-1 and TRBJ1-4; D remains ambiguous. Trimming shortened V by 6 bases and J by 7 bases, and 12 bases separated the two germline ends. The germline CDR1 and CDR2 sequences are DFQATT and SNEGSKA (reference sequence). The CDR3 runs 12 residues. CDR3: CSAGRTVEKLFF. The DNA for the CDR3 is TGCAGTGCCGGAAGGACTGTTGAAAAACTGTTTTTT.

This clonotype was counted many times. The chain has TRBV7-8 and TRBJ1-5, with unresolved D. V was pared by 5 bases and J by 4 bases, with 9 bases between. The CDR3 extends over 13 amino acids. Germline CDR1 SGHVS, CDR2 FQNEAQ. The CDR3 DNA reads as TGTGCCAGCAGCCGGGCGGAAAATCAGCCCCAGCATTTT. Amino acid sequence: CASSRAENQPQHF.

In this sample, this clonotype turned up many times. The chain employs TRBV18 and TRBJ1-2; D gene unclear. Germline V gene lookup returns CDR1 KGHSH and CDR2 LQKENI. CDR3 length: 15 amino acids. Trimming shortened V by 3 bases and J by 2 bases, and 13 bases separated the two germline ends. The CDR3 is CASSPLPPVNYGYTF. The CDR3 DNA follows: TGTGCCAGCTCACCTCTCCCGCCAGTCAACTATGGCTACACCTTC.

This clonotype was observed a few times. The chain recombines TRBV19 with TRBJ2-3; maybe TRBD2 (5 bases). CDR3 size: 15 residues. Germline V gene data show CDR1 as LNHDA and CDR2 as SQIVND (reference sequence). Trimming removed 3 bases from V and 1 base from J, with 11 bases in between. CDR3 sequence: CASSIFTGGTDTQYF. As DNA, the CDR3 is TGTGCCAGTAGTATTTTTACCGGGGGCACAGATACGCAGTATTTT.

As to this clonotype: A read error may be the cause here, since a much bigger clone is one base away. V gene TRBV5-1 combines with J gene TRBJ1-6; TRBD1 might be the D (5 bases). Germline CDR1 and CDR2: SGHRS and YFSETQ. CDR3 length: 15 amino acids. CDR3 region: CASSLEQAQNSPLDF. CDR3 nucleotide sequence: TGCGCCAGCAGCTTGGAACAGGCCCAAAATTCACCCCTCGACTTT. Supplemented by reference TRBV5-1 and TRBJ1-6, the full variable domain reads KAGVTQTPRYLIKTRGQQVTLSCSPISGHRSVSWYQQTPGQGLQFLFEYFSETQRNKGNFPGRFSGRQFSNSRSEMNVSTLELGDSALYLCASSLEQAQNSPLDFGNGTRLTVT.

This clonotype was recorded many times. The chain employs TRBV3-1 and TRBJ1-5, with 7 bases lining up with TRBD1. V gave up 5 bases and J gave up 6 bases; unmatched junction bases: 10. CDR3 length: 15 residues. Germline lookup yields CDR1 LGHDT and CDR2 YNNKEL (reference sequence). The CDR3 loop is CASSRDSVGGQPQHF. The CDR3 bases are TGTGCCAGCAGCAGGGACAGCGTTGGCGGTCAGCCCCAGCATTTT.

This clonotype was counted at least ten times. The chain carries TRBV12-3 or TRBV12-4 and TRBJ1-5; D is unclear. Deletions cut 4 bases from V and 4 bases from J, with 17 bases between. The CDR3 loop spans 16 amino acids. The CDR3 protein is CASSSTGSRGNQPQHF. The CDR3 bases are TGTGCCAGCAGTTCGACCGGGTCACGGGGTAATCAGCCCCAGCATTTT.

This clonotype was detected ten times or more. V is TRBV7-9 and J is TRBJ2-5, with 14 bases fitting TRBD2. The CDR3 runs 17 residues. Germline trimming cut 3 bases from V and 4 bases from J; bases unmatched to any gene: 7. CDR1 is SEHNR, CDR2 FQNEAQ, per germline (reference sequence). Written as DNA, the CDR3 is TGTGCCAGCAGCTTCATGGGACTAGCGGGAGTAGCAGAGACCCAGTACTTC. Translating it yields CASSFMGLAGVAETQYF. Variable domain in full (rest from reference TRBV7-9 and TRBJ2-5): DTGVSQNPRHKITKRGQNVTFRCDPISEHNRLYWYRQTLGQGPEFLTYFQNEAQLEKSRLLSDRFSAERPKGSFSTLEIQRTEQGDSAMYLCASSFMGLAGVAETQYFGPGTRLLVL.

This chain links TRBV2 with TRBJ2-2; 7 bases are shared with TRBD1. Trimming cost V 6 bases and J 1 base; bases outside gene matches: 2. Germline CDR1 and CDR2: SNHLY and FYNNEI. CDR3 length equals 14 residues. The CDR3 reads CASRRQGNTGELFF. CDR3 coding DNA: TGTGCCAGCAGGAGACAGGGGAACACCGGGGAGCTGTTTTTT.

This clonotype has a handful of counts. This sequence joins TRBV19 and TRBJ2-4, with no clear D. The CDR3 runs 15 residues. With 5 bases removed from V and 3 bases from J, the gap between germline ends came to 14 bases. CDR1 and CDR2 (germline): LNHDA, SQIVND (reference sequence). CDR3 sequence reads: CASSPSRVDKNIQYF. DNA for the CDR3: TGTGCCAGTAGTCCGAGTAGGGTGGACAAAAACATTCAGTACTTC.

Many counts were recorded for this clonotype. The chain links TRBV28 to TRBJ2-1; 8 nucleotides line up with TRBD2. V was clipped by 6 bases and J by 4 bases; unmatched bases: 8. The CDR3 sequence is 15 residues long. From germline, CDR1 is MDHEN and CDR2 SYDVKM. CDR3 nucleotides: TGTGCCAGCAGCTTAGCGGGAAGGAGATACAATGAGCAGTTCTTC. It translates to CASSLAGRRYNEQFF. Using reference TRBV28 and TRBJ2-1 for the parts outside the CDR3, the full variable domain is DVKVTQSSRYLVKRTGEKVFLECVQDMDHENMFWYRQDPGLGLRLIYFSYDVKMKEKGDIPEGYSVSREKKERFSLILESASTNQTSMYLCASSLAGRRYNEQFFGPGTRLTVL.

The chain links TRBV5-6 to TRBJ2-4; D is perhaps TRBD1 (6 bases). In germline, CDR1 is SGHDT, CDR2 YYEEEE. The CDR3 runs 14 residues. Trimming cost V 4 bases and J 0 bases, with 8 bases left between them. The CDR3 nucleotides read TGTGCCAGCAGCCAGGGGCTAGCCAAAAACATTCAGTACTTC. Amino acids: CASSQGLAKNIQYF. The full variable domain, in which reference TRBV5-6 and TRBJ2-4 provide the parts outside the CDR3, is DAGVTQSPTHLIKTRGQQVTLRCSPKSGHDTVSWYQQALGQGPQFIFQYYEEEERQRGNFPDRFSGHQFPNYSSELNVNALLLGDSALYLCASSQGLAKNIQYFGAGTRLSVL.

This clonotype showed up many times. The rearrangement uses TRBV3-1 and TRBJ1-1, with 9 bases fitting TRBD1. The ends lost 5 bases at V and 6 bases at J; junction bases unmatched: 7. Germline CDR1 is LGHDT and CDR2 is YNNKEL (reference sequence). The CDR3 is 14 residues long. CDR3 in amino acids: CASSSRDRDSEAFF. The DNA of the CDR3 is TGTGCCAGCAGCAGCCGGGACAGGGATTCTGAAGCTTTCTTT. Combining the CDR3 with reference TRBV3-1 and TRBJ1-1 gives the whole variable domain DTAVSQTPKYLVTQMGNDKSIKCEQNLGHDTMYWYKQDSKKFLKIMFSYNNKELIINETVPNRFSPKSPDKAHLNLHINSLELGDSAVYFCASSSRDRDSEAFFGQGTRLTVV.

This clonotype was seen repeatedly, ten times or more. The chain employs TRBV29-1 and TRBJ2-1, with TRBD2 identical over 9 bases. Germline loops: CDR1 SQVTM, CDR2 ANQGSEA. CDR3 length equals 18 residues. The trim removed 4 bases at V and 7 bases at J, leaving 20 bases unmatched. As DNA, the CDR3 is TGCAGCGTTGCGGGAACCTCCGGGAGGCGGGGGGGTCGAAATGAGCAGTTCTTC. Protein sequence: CSVAGTSGRRGGRNEQFF.

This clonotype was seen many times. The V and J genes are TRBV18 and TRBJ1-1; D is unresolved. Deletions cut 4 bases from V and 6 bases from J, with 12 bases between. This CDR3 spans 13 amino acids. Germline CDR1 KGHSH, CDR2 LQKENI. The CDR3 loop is CASSLGARAEAFF. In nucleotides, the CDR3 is TGTGCCAGCTCACTTGGTGCCCGAGCTGAAGCTTTCTTT.

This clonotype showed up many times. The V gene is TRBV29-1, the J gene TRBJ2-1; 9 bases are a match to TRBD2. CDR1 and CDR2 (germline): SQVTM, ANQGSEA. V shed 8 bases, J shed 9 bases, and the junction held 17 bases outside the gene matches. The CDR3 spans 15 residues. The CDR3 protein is CSSLGAGGVIGEQFF. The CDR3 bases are TGCAGCTCCTTGGGAGCGGGAGGAGTAATCGGTGAGCAGTTCTTC.

The CDR3 protein is CASSLAGTSGLNEQYF. CDR3 coding DNA: TGCGCCAGCAGCTTGGCGGGGACTAGCGGGCTGAACGAGCAGTACTTC. This chain uses TRBV5-1 with TRBJ2-7; 12 nucleotides agree with TRBD2. Germline V lookup: CDR1 SGHRS, CDR2 YFSETQ. Trimming removed 0 bases from V and 5 bases from J; junction bases left unmatched: 6. The CDR3 is made up of 16 amino acids.

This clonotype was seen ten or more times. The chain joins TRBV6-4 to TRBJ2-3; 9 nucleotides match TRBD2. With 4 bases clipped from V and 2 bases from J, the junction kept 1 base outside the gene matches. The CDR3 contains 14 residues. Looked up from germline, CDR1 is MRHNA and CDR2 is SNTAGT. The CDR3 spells CASSGGGDTDTQYF. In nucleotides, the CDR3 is TGTGCCAGCAGTGGCGGGGGGGACACAGATACGCAGTATTTT.